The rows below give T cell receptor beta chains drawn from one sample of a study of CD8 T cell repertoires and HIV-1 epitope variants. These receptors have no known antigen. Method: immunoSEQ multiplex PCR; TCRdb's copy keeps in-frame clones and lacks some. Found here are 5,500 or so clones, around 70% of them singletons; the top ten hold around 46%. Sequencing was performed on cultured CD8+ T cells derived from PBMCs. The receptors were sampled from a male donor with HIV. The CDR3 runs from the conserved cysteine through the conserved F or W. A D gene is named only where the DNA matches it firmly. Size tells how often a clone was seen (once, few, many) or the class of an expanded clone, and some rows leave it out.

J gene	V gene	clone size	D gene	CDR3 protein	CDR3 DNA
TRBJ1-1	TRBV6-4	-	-	CASTDGGIRAFF	TGTGCCAGCACCGATGGGGGGATAAGAGCTTTCTTT
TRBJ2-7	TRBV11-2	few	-	CASSFPPDSGHEQYF	TGTGCCAGCAGCTTTCCCCCTGATTCCGGTCACGAGCAGTACTTC
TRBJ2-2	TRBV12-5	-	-	CASLFGSPSGELFF	TGTGCTAGTCTCTTCGGATCCCCCAGCGGGGAGCTGTTTTTT
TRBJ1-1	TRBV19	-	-	CASQVIGAPAEAFF	TGTGCCAGTCAGGTGATAGGGGCTCCGGCTGAAGCTTTCTTT
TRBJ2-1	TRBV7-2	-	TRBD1	CASSLGQYNEQFF	TGTGCCAGCAGCTTGGGACAGTACAATGAGCAGTTCTTC
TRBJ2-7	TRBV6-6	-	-	CASSYSLLGDEQYF	TGTGCCAGCAGTTACTCCCTCTTAGGGGACGAGCAGTACTTC
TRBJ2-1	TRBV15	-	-	CATSRNDRSHPYNEQFF	TGTGCCACCAGCAGGAATGACAGGAGCCATCCCTACAATGAGCAGTTCTTC
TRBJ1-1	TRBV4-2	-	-	CASNQGRELNTEAFF	TGTGCCAGCAACCAGGGGAGGGAGTTGAACACTGAAGCTTTCTTT
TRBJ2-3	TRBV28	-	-	CASSLGPFSTDTQYF	TGTGCCAGCAGTTTGGGACCCTTTAGCACAGATACGCAGTATTTT
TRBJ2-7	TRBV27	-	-	CASRTRNRSYEQYF	TGTGCCAGCAGGACCCGGAACAGATCCTACGAGCAGTACTTC
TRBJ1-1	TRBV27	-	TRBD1	CASGTGAYTEAFF	TGTGCCAGCGGGACAGGGGCGTACACTGAAGCTTTCTTT
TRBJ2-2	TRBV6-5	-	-	CASSPPTSGAGELFF	TGTGCCAGCAGTCCCCCGACTAGTGGGGCCGGGGAGCTGTTTTTT
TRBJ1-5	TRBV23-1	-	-	CASSQRSNQPQHF	TGCGCCAGCAGTCAACGGAGCAATCAGCCCCAGCATTTT
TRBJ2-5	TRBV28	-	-	CASSFYAVVEETQYF	TGTGCCAGCAGTTTCTATGCCGTTGTTGAAGAGACCCAGTACTTC
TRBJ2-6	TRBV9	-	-	CASERSGSGANVLTF	TGTGCCAGCGAGCGGTCGGGTTCGGGGGCCAACGTCCTGACTTTC
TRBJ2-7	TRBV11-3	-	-	CASPPRNHEQYF	TGTGCCAGCCCTCCCAGGAATCACGAGCAGTACTTC
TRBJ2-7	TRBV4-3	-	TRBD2	CASSLGLAGAYEQYF	TGCGCCAGCAGCCTGGGACTAGCGGGGGCCTACGAGCAGTACTTC
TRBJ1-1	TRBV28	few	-	CASTPGDTEAFF	TGTGCCAGCACTCCAGGGGACACTGAAGCTTTCTTT
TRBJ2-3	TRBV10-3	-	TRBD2	CAISEGPRATSATDTQYF	TGTGCCATCAGTGAAGGGCCGAGGGCGACTAGCGCCACAGATACGCAGTATTTT
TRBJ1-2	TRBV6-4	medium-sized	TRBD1	CASSVPPRDRGLVYGYTF	TGTGCCAGCAGTGTCCCCCCCAGGGACAGGGGGCTTGTCTATGGCTACACCTTC
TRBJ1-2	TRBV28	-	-	CASSQGSHYGYTF	TGTGCCAGCAGCCAGGGGTCTCACTATGGCTACACCTTC
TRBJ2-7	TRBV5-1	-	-	CASSLLPLQGSSYEQYF	TGCGCCAGCAGCCTCCTCCCCCTACAGGGAAGCTCCTACGAGCAGTACTTC
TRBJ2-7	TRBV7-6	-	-	CASSLETGSYEQYF	TGTGCCAGCAGCTTAGAAACGGGCTCCTACGAGCAGTACTTC
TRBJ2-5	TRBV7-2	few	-	CASSVTGGEETQYF	TGTGCCAGCAGCGTAACAGGGGGGGAAGAGACCCAGTACTTC
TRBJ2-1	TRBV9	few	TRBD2	CASSVRGGFNEQFF	TGTGCCAGCAGCGTGCGGGGGGGATTTAATGAGCAGTTCTTC
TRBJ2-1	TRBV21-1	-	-	CASSGEPGLAGGPPSYNEQFF	TGTGCCAGCAGCGGAGAACCGGGACTAGCGGGAGGGCCCCCCTCCTACAATGAGCAGTTCTTC
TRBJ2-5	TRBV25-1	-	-	CASSERDWGWETQYF	TGTGCCAGCAGTGAACGAGATTGGGGTTGGGAGACCCAGTACTTC
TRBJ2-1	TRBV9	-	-	CASSVVPGDNEQFF	TGTGCCAGCAGCGTAGTTCCGGGGGACAATGAGCAGTTCTTC
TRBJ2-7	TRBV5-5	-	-	CASSFEERPGDEQYF	TGTGCCAGCAGCTTCGAAGAGCGCCCAGGCGACGAGCAGTACTTC
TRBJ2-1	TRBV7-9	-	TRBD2	CASSPKWREENEQFF	TGTGCCAGCAGCCCCAAGTGGCGGGAGGAAAATGAGCAGTTCTTC
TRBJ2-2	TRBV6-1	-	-	CASTGLGMDAGELFF	TGTGCCAGCACGGGGTTGGGGATGGACGCCGGGGAGCTGTTTTTT
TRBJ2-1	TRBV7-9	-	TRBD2	CASSSGLAGDDEQFF	TGTGCCAGCAGCTCGGGACTAGCGGGAGACGATGAGCAGTTCTTC
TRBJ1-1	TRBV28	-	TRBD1	CASSLEGALTEAFF	TGTGCCAGCAGTTTGGAGGGGGCTCTGACTGAAGCTTTCTTT
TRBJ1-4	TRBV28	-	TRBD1	CASTEDREAWGEKLFF	TGTGCCAGCACCGAAGACAGGGAGGCATGGGGTGAAAAACTGTTTTTT
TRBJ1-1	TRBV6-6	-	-	CASSPDTYTEAFF	TGTGCCAGCAGCCCCGACACCTACACTGAAGCTTTCTTT
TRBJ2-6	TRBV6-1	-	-	CASSEATRVTGTANVLTF	TGTGCCAGCAGTGAAGCGACGAGGGTGACAGGCACTGCCAACGTCCTGACTTTC
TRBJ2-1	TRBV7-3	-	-	CASSLDSSYNEQFF	TGTGCCAGCAGCTTAGATAGCTCCTACAATGAGCAGTTCTTC
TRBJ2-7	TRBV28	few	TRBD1	CASSQSRDRRTYEQYF	TGTGCCAGCAGCCAATCCCGGGACAGGCGTACCTACGAGCAGTACTTC
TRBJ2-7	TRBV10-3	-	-	CAITQARGAYEQYF	TGTGCCATCACCCAGGCCAGGGGGGCCTACGAGCAGTACTTC
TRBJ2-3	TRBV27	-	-	CASSPRVHEGDTQYF	TGTGCCAGCAGTCCCAGGGTACACGAAGGAGATACGCAGTATTTT
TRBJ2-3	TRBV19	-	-	CASSIEWSGTDTQYF	TGTGCCAGTAGTATCGAGTGGTCCGGCACAGATACGCAGTATTTT
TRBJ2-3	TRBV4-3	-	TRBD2	CASSQGSGGSTDTQYF	TGCGCCAGCAGCCAGGGTAGCGGGGGAAGCACAGATACGCAGTATTTT
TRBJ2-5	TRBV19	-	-	CAVGAGTYQETQYF	TGTGCCGTGGGGGCGGGAACGTACCAAGAGACCCAGTACTTC
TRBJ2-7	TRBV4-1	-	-	CASSQVQDFSYEQYF	TGCGCCAGCAGCCAAGTACAGGACTTCTCCTACGAGCAGTACTTC
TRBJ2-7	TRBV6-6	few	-	CASGEVGYEQYF	TGTGCCAGCGGGGAGGTGGGCTACGAGCAGTACTTC
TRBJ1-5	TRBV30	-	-	CALRGLSNQPQHF	TGTGCCCTTCGGGGTCTCAGCAATCAGCCCCAGCATTTT
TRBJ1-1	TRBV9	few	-	CASSSGAFNTEAFF	TGTGCCAGCAGTTCAGGGGCATTCAACACTGAAGCTTTCTTT
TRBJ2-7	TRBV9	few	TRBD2	CASSEVAGGYEQYF	TGTGCCAGCAGCGAGGTAGCGGGGGGTTACGAGCAGTACTTC
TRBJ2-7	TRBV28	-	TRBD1	CASSLSGTGVRYEQYF	TGTGCCAGCAGTTTATCCGGGACAGGGGTGCGATACGAGCAGTACTTC
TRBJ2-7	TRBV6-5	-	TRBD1	CASRSGTAYEQYF	TGTGCCAGCCGATCCGGGACAGCCTACGAGCAGTACTTC
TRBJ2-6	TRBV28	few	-	CASRGPSGANVLTF	TGTGCCAGCAGGGGACCCTCTGGGGCCAACGTCCTGACTTTC
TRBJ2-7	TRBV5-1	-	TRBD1	CASSLGTGELEQYF	TGCGCCAGCAGCTTGGGGACAGGGGAGTTGGAGCAGTACTTC
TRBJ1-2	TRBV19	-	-	CASSIDHRAGYTF	TGTGCCAGTAGTATAGATCACAGGGCCGGCTACACCTTC
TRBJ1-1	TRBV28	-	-	CASSTLFRADTEAFF	TGTGCCAGCAGTACTCTATTCAGGGCCGACACTGAAGCTTTCTTT
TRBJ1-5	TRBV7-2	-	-	CASSLELFDQPQHF	TGTGCCAGCAGCTTAGAGCTCTTTGATCAGCCCCAGCATTTT